The 30 T cell receptor beta chains below were found in one sample sequenced in a study of blood T cell repertoires in COVID-19 (dated by TCRdb to 2018 to 2021). Library creation used the immunoSEQ multiplex PCR assay. TCRdb limited this immuneACCESS table to in-frame rearrangements with V and J called. A share of clones is missing; checked studies link under half to unresolved V genes, and the rest is unexplained. This sample gives 350,000 to 450,000 clones in total; 70% to 90% of them show up just once. Clones ranked in the top ten supply just over 7% of the sample. The sequenced sample consisted of peripheral blood. The source is a woman aged 55 to 70 with COVID-19, enrolled during active disease.

J is TRBJ2-5 and V is TRBV5-1; D might be TRBD2 (6 bases). Germline assignment: CDR1 SGHRS and CDR2 YFSETQ. The CDR3 has 14 residues. Trimming removed 0 bases from V and 3 bases from J, with 9 bases in between. The CDR3 sequence: CASSLGPSEETQYF. In DNA, the CDR3 is TGCGCCAGCAGCTTGGGGCCTAGCGAAGAGACCCAGTACTTC.

The V gene is TRBV12-3 or TRBV12-4, the J gene TRBJ2-2; no reliable D call. CDR3 length equals 13 residues. V dropped 5 bases and J dropped 6 bases, with 10 bases sitting between them. CDR3 region: CASSQTEPGELFF. The CDR3 DNA sequence: TGTGCCAGCAGTCAGACGGAGCCCGGGGAGCTGTTTTTT.

The chain is built from TRBV27 and TRBJ2-6; D gene ambiguous. V was pared by 2 bases and J by 1 base, with 3 bases between. Per the germline V gene, CDR1 is MNHEY and CDR2 is SMNVEV (reference sequence). CDR3 length: 14 amino acids. DNA for the CDR3: TGTGCCAGCAGTTTACAGTCTGGGGCCAACGTCCTGACTTTC. Amino acids: CASSLQSGANVLTF.

The chain joins TRBV5-6 to TRBJ1-4; 8 bases fit TRBD1. This CDR3 spans 14 amino acids. V lost 0 bases, J lost 15 bases, and 10 bases stayed unmatched. Germline assignment: CDR1 SGHDT and CDR2 YYEEEE. The chain's CDR3 is CASSLDGQGGRVFF. DNA for the CDR3: TGTGCCAGCAGCTTGGATGGACAGGGAGGAAGAGTGTTTTTT.

This clone was detected only once. The rearrangement uses TRBV10-3 and TRBJ1-1, with no clear D. V lost 0 bases and J lost 7, with 12 bases in between. Germline lookup yields CDR1 ENHRY and CDR2 SYGVKD. The CDR3 is made up of 14 amino acids. In nucleotides, the CDR3 is TGTGCCATCAGTGAGTCGGAGGGTTGGGGTGAAGCTTTCTTT. Translation gives CAISESEGWGEAFF.

This chain uses TRBV20-1 with TRBJ1-1; the D is unclear. Germline assignment: CDR1 DFQATT and CDR2 SNEGSKA (reference sequence). The CDR3 totals 15 residues. V lost 3 bases and J lost 4, with 18 bases in between. CDR3 protein: CSASRRGEGSTEAFF. The CDR3, as DNA: TGCAGTGCTAGTAGGCGGGGAGAGGGAAGCACTGAAGCTTTCTTT.

The rearrangement links TRBV5-1 to TRBJ2-1; TRBD1 is a possible D gene (5 bases). The germline V gene encodes CDR1 SGHRS and CDR2 YFSETQ. The CDR3 is made up of 15 amino acids. The V end lost 0 bases, the J end lost 3 bases, and 10 bases lay between the germline ends. This chain's CDR3 is CASSLVGHNYNEQFF. The CDR3 DNA is TGCGCCAGCAGCTTGGTCGGACATAACTACAATGAGCAGTTCTTC.

This chain uses TRBV5-1 with TRBJ1-1, with a tentative D call TRBD1 (6 bases). The CDR3 is 14 residues long. Germline assignment: CDR1 SGHRS and CDR2 YFSETQ. With 3 bases removed from V and 2 bases from J, the gap between germline ends came to 11 bases. CDR3 nucleotide sequence: TGCGCCAGCAGCTGGGGACACCCAAACACTGAAGCTTTCTTT. It yields the protein CASSWGHPNTEAFF.

The chain recombines TRBV11-2 with TRBJ2-5; a possible D gene is TRBD1 (6 bases). The CDR3 length is 14 residues. Looked up from germline, CDR1 is SGHAT and CDR2 is FQNNGV. With 5 bases removed from V and 0 bases from J, the gap between germline ends came to 10 bases. CDR3 sequence: CASSITGNQETQYF. The CDR3 DNA is TGTGCCAGCAGCATCACAGGGAACCAAGAGACCCAGTACTTC.

The CDR3 DNA sequence: TGTGCCTGGAGAGGTATAGGGGGAGGGACTGAAGCTTTCTTT. Translated: CAWRGIGGGTEAFF. The chain employs TRBV30 and TRBJ1-1, with D tentatively TRBD1 (6 bases). The V gene lost 3 bases and the J gene lost 5 bases, with 16 bases spanning the gap. Germline loops: CDR1 GTSNPN, CDR2 SVGIG (reference sequence). The CDR3 runs to 14 residues.

The J gene is TRBJ1-2, the V gene TRBV3-1 (or the pseudogene TRBV3-2); TRBD1 matches 8 bases. CDR3 size: 15 residues. The germline V gene has CDR1 LGHDT and CDR2 YNNKEL (reference sequence). V gave up 4 bases and J gave up 2 bases; unmatched junction bases: 6. The CDR3 DNA sequence: TGTGCCAGCAGCCCTCCGGACAGGGTGAACTATGGCTACACCTTC. Protein sequence: CASSPPDRVNYGYTF.

The rearrangement joins TRBV6-6 to TRBJ1-2; D not certain. The CDR3 covers 14 residues. V was pared by 2 bases and J by 6 bases, with 13 bases between. Germline values: CDR1 MNHNY, CDR2 SVGAGI (reference sequence). The CDR3 loop reads CASSYNGVGNGYTF. CDR3 in DNA: TGTGCCAGCAGTTACAACGGGGTGGGGAATGGCTACACCTTC.

The genes are TRBV5-1 and TRBJ2-7; 16 nucleotides align to TRBD2. The CDR3 covers 18 residues. V shed 4 bases and J 7 bases; nucleotides not matched to a gene: 14. The germline gives CDR1 SGHRS, CDR2 YFSETQ. CDR3 residues: CASSLTGTSGGEWWEQYF. CDR3 coding DNA: TGCGCCAGCAGCCTGACCGGGACTAGCGGGGGGGAGTGGTGGGAGCAGTACTTC.

V and J are TRBV12-3 or TRBV12-4 and TRBJ1-1; D remains unclear. The CDR3 consists of 13 residues. V was clipped by 4 bases and J by 4 bases, with 10 bases between them. In DNA, the CDR3 is TGTGCCAGCAGTTGGAGCGGCACCACTGAAGCTTTCTTT. Translating gives CASSWSGTTEAFF.

The V and J genes are TRBV30 and TRBJ2-3, with D possibly matching TRBD2 (5 bases). Germline V CDR1 and CDR2: GTSNPN, SVGIG (reference sequence). The CDR3 consists of 16 residues. Deletions cut 3 bases from V and 0 bases from J, with 16 bases between. The CDR3 protein is CAWRGPRGPSTDTQYF. In DNA, the CDR3 is TGTGCCTGGAGGGGTCCTCGCGGGCCTAGCACAGATACGCAGTATTTT.

This sequence joins TRBV19 and TRBJ1-2, with 10 bases lining up with TRBD1. The J segment lost 3 bases and the V segment lost 7 bases, leaving 8 bases of the junction unmatched. This CDR3 spans 15 amino acids. CDR1 is LNHDA, CDR2 SQIVND, per germline (reference sequence). Here the CDR3 DNA reads TGTGCCAGTACCCTACCGACAGGGGGCGACTATGGCTACACCTTC. Its protein is CASTLPTGGDYGYTF.

This chain joins TRBV14 and TRBJ1-4; TRBD1 might be the D (6 bases). The CDR3 has 18 amino acids. Germline V gene data show CDR1 as SGHDN and CDR2 as FVKESK. The ends were cut back, 0 bases at V and 4 bases at J, with 18 bases in the middle. CDR3 sequence: CASSQDFATGGFNEKLFF. As DNA, the CDR3 is TGTGCCAGCAGCCAAGATTTTGCGACAGGTGGATTTAATGAAAAACTGTTTTTT.

This rearrangement joins TRBV7-2 to TRBJ1-3; 9 bases line up with TRBD1. V lost 5 bases and J lost 5; bases outside the gene matches: 4. The CDR3 length is 14 residues. CDR1 and CDR2 (germline): SGHTA, FQGNSA. The CDR3: CASSNTGGRNTIYF. The CDR3 nucleotides are TGTGCCAGCAGCAATACAGGGGGCCGAAACACCATATATTTT.

This clone was picked up one time. This chain uses TRBV10-3 with TRBJ1-3; a weak D match, TRBD1 (5 bases). This CDR3 has 14 residues. CDR1 is ENHRY, CDR2 SYGVKD, per germline. Between the trimmed V and J ends, which lost 6 bases and 0 bases, there was a span of 9 bases. CDR3 residues: CAIRADSSGNTIYF. In DNA, the CDR3 is TGTGCCATCAGGGCTGACAGCTCTGGAAACACCATATATTTT.

The chain uses TRBV9 and TRBJ1-2; D possibly corresponds to TRBD1 (5 bases). The CDR3 consists of 16 residues. V lost 3 bases to trimming and J lost 4 bases, with 19 bases between them. CDR1 SGDLS and CDR2 YYNGEE come from the germline V gene. For the CDR3, the DNA is TGTGCCAGCAGCGCCATTGGGGCAGTCTTGTTCTATGGCTACACCTTC. Its protein product is CASSAIGAVLFYGYTF.

This CDR3 is CASSHGVANQPQHF. The CDR3 nucleotides are TGTGCCAGCAGCCACGGGGTAGCAAATCAGCCCCAGCATTTT. This rearrangement joins TRBV3-1 (or the pseudogene TRBV3-2) to TRBJ1-5; unclear D gene. This CDR3 is 14 amino acids long. CDR1 LGHDT and CDR2 YNNKEL come from the germline V gene (reference sequence). The V and J ends lost 3 bases and 4 bases respectively, with 10 bases between them.

This chain uses TRBV5-1 with TRBJ1-2; 7 bases are a match to TRBD1. Germline values: CDR1 SGHRS, CDR2 YFSETQ. Trimming took 4 bases from V and 8 from J; bases not matched to a gene: 17. There are 16 residues in the CDR3. Here the CDR3 DNA reads TGCGCCAGCAGCAGCCTCCCCCCCGGGACAGTAATCGGCTACACCTTC. This gives the protein CASSSLPPGTVIGYTF.

This clone was recorded only once. The rearrangement links TRBV5-1 to TRBJ2-1; 13 nucleotides line up with TRBD2. The CDR3 is 16 residues long. Germline V gives CDR1 SGHRS, CDR2 YFSETQ. The V and J ends lost 4 bases and 7 bases, in that order; junction bases with no gene match: 8. For the CDR3, the DNA is TGCGCCAGCAGCCTCACTAGCGGGGGGGCAGTAAATGAGCAGTTCTTC. The encoded protein is CASSLTSGGAVNEQFF.

CDR3 protein: CASKGTAYNEQFF. The CDR3, as DNA: TGTGCCAGCAAAGGGACAGCCTACAATGAGCAGTTCTTC. The chain combines TRBV6-5 with TRBJ2-1; 7 nucleotides match TRBD1. The CDR3 has 13 amino acids. CDR1 and CDR2 (germline): MNHEY, SVGAGI. V lost 7 bases to trimming and J lost 2 bases; unmatched junction nucleotides: 2.

The chain carries TRBV19 and TRBJ1-5; 7 bases line up with TRBD1. Trimming removed 8 bases from V and 6 bases from J; junction bases left unmatched: 10. This CDR3 is 14 amino acids long. Germline V lookup: CDR1 LNHDA, CDR2 SQIVND (reference sequence). The CDR3: CASGKTGAGQPQHF. CDR3 bases: TGTGCCAGTGGTAAAACAGGGGCAGGTCAGCCCCAGCATTTT.

This chain joins TRBV10-3 and TRBJ1-1; 8 nucleotides align to TRBD1. CDR1 and CDR2 from the germline V gene are ENHRY and SYGVKD. V was pared by 6 bases and J by 4 bases, with 10 bases of the junction left unmatched. The CDR3 extends over 15 amino acids. For the CDR3, the DNA is TGTGCCATCAGCCAGCAGGGGGCGCAAGGCACTGAAGCTTTCTTT. It codes for CAISQQGAQGTEAFF.

This clone was detected only once. Written as DNA, the CDR3 is TGTGCCAGTAGTATAGCCCGGGACAGACAAGAGACCCAGTACTTC. Translated, it gives CASSIARDRQETQYF. The chain has TRBV19 and TRBJ2-5; TRBD1 matches 7 bases. This CDR3 region has 15 residues. V lost 1 base, J lost 2 bases, and 4 bases stayed unmatched. Germline values: CDR1 LNHDA, CDR2 SQIVND (reference sequence).

V and J are TRBV30 and TRBJ1-4; D is unresolved. Trimming took off 3 bases at V and 8 bases at J, with 4 bases between the two ends. CDR1 and CDR2 (germline): GTSNPN, SVGIG (reference sequence). CDR3 size: 10 residues. CDR3 nucleotide sequence: TGTGCCTGGAGGGAGGAAAAACTGTTTTTT. Its translation: CAWREEKLFF.

This clone was detected once. The CDR3 reads CASSGGLGYGYTF. CDR3 bases: TGTGCCAGCAGTGGCGGGTTGGGGTATGGCTACACCTTC. V is TRBV2 and J is TRBJ1-2; no definite D call. CDR3 size: 13 residues. Between the trimmed V and J ends, which lost 4 bases and 5 bases, there was a span of 11 bases. Germline lookup yields CDR1 SNHLY and CDR2 FYNNEI.

The chain employs TRBV6-2 or TRBV6-3 and TRBJ1-5; D unclear. Germline CDR1 and CDR2: MNHEY and SVGEGT. The CDR3 loop spans 13 amino acids. V gave up 5 bases and J gave up 4 bases, with 9 bases separating them. Written as DNA, the CDR3 is TGTGCCAGCAGTCGCCAGGCAAATCAGCCCCAGCATTTT. Amino acids: CASSRQANQPQHF.